The clone carrying this T cell receptor beta chain came up a few times. Germline CDR1 and CDR2: SQVTM and ANQGSEA. Between the trimmed V and J ends, which lost 4 bases and 7 bases, there was a span of 13 bases. The CDR3 is 12 residues long. This specimen belongs to a study of identical twins. MiXCR, run by TCRdb on the 5' RACE reads, gives a single entry per CDR3 protein. Of about 520,000 distinct CDR3 sequences listed, less than 25% are singletons. The data also belong to a second study, concerning T cells expressing NK-cell markers. That publication notes: HCMV specificity of the expanded NKG2C+ T cell clones was not established.

The chain couples TRBV29-1 to TRBJ1-2; D unresolved. Sequences were obtained from CD4+ T cells sorted from blood. This TCR came from a woman in her late teens or twenties in good health. CDR3 region: CSVGALIGGYTF. In nucleotides, the CDR3 is TGCAGCGTTGGGGCCCTAATCGGTGGCTACACCTTC.